Below, 23 T cell receptor beta chains from the same sample are listed, as sequenced in a study of shared clonotypes between healthy human individuals. Positive CCR7 selection of CD45RO-negative cells yielded the naive CD8 cells, and terminally differentiated effector memory CD45RA+ cells were excluded. Using immunoSEQ multiplex PCR, the repertoire was profiled, and TCRdb retains in-frame clones only, with some absent. The sample contains some 2,100,000 clones, 85% to 95% of which appear only once. Sequencing used naive CD8+ T cells from PBMCs. The receptors shown here come from a young man in good health. Some clones in this sample may be carry-over from other donors' samples.

The chain recombines TRBV28 with TRBJ2-7; 8 bases agree with TRBD1. CDR1 is MDHEN and CDR2 is SYDVKM in the germline V gene. This CDR3 comprises 16 residues. The V segment lost 6 bases and the J segment 3 bases; nucleotides outside the gene matches: 13. CDR3 residues: CASSPTPRGRLYEQYF. CDR3 nucleotides: TGTGCCAGCAGCCCCACTCCCAGGGGGCGTCTCTACGAGCAGTACTTC.

This clone is a singleton in its sample. The chain has TRBV5-6 and TRBJ1-2; possible D gene TRBD1, 5 bases. Germline V CDR1 and CDR2: SGHDT, YYEEEE. Trimming left V 6 bases short and J 5 bases short, with 20 bases between. The CDR3 sequence is 15 residues long. CDR3 sequence (DNA): TGTGCCAGCAATCCCCTACGGGGCGGTAATTATGGCTACACCTTC. Protein product: CASNPLRGGNYGYTF.

The chain uses TRBV6-5 and TRBJ2-2, with D tentatively TRBD1 (6 bases). This CDR3 region has 12 residues. CDR1 is MNHEY, CDR2 SVGAGI, per germline. V lost 11 bases to trimming and J lost 3 bases, with 10 bases between them. The CDR3 nucleotides are TGTGCCGCCGCAGGGGACACCGGGGAGCTGTTTTTT. Protein: CAAAGDTGELFF.

The chain couples TRBV28 to TRBJ2-7, with D uncertain. Germline assignment: CDR1 MDHEN and CDR2 SYDVKM. The V gene lost 4 bases and the J gene lost 5 bases, with 9 bases spanning the gap. The CDR3 loop spans 12 amino acids. As DNA, the CDR3 is TGTGCCAGCAGTTCGTGGACCCACGAGCAGTACTTC. This sequence encodes CASSSWTHEQYF.

The CDR3 DNA reads as TGCGCCAGCAGCCATCCGAAGCGCGAAGATGAGCAGTTCTTC. It encodes CASSHPKREDEQFF. V and J are TRBV4-1 and TRBJ2-1; no definite D call. The CDR3 is 14 residues long. The germline V gene encodes CDR1 MGHRA and CDR2 YSYEKL. V was shortened by 3 bases and J by 8 bases, with 14 bases between the two germline ends.

DNA for the CDR3: TGTGCCAGCAGTTTTGGGTCGGGGGGCGAGCAGTACTTC. Amino acid sequence: CASSFGSGGEQYF. This chain joins TRBV27 and TRBJ2-7; 7 bases are shared with TRBD2. The CDR3 sequence is 13 residues long. Per the germline V gene, CDR1 is MNHEY and CDR2 is SMNVEV (reference sequence). J lost 6 bases, V lost 3 bases, and 5 bases had no gene match.

A single count supports this clone. The chain employs TRBV5-5 and TRBJ2-7; D possibly corresponds to TRBD2 (6 bases). V was cut by 2 bases and J by 3 bases, with 15 bases left in between. Per germline, CDR1 SGHKS and CDR2 YYEKEE (reference sequence). The CDR3 has 15 amino acids. The CDR3 bases are TGTGCCAGCAGCTTTACGGGGGAGCGCGGCTACGAGCAGTACTTC. It yields the protein CASSFTGERGYEQYF. Drawing the rest from reference TRBV5-5 and TRBJ2-7, the complete variable domain is DAGVTQSPTHLIKTRGQQVTLRCSPISGHKSVSWYQQVLGQGPQFIFQYYEKEERGRGNFPDRFSARQFPNYSSELNVNALLLGDSALYLCASSFTGERGYEQYFGPGTRLTVT.

The gene calls are TRBV6-5 and TRBJ1-5, with TRBD1 matching 7 bases. V was pared by 4 bases and J by 2 bases, with 5 bases of the junction left unmatched. CDR3 length equals 15 residues. CDR1 MNHEY and CDR2 SVGAGI come from the germline V gene. The CDR3 bases are TGTGCCAGCAGTTTGTCCGGGACAGGCAATCAGCCCCAGCATTTT. Its protein product is CASSLSGTGNQPQHF.

The genes are TRBV5-3 and TRBJ2-7; 9 bases agree with TRBD2. TRBV5-3 is an open reading frame whose function is uncertain. The junction had 8 bases not matched to a gene; V was cut back by 4 bases and J by 0 bases. This CDR3 region has 16 residues. CDR3 DNA sequence: TGTGCCAGAAGCCTCGGACTAGCGATTAGCTCCTACGAGCAGTACTTC. Its protein product is CARSLGLAISSYEQYF.

This sequence joins TRBV9 and TRBJ2-3, with D maybe TRBD2 (6 bases). V shed 3 bases and J shed 3 bases, with 14 bases lying between them. This CDR3 is 15 amino acids long. Germline V gives CDR1 SGDLS, CDR2 YYNGEE. CDR3 nucleotides: TGTGCCAGCAGCGCCTCTGGAGGAGGGACAGATACGCAGTATTTT. Amino acid sequence: CASSASGGGTDTQYF. The complete variable domain, with remaining parts taken from reference TRBV9 and TRBJ2-3, reads DSGVTQTPKHLITATGQRVTLRCSPRSGDLSVYWYQQSLDQGLQFLIQYYNGEERAKGNILERFSAQQFPDLHSELNLSSLELGDSALYFCASSASGGGTDTQYFGPGTRLTVL.

V and J are TRBV2 and TRBJ2-3; 10 positions agree with TRBD2. After removal of 3 bases from V and 4 bases from J, the junction contained 7 bases not matched to a gene. Germline CDR1 and CDR2: SNHLY and FYNNEI. The CDR3 loop spans 16 amino acids. The CDR3 sequence: CASSESSGGEADTQYF. The CDR3 region has the DNA TGTGCCAGCAGTGAGTCAAGCGGGGGGGAGGCAGATACGCAGTATTTT.

The CDR3 coding sequence is TGTGCCAGCAGCTTGGTAGGTAGTGCCTTCGGCTACACCTTC. Translating gives CASSLVGSAFGYTF. V is TRBV5-4 and J is TRBJ1-2; D is uncertain. This CDR3 has 14 amino acids. The germline CDR1 and CDR2 sequences are SGHNT and YYREEE (reference sequence). Trimming stripped 0 bases from V and 8 bases from J, with 14 bases between.

This chain connects TRBV29-1 to TRBJ2-7; a possible D gene is TRBD2 (5 bases). CDR3 length: 12 amino acids. With 7 bases removed from V and 1 base from J, the gap between germline ends came to 11 bases. Germline V lookup: CDR1 SQVTM, CDR2 ANQGSEA. The CDR3 coding sequence is TGCAGCGCTGGGCGAGGGTCCTACGAGCAGTACTTC. The encoded protein is CSAGRGSYEQYF.

The chain uses TRBV7-9 and TRBJ1-2; D is possibly TRBD1 (6 bases). Trimming stripped 4 bases from V and 4 bases from J, with 25 bases between. Germline V gene lookup returns CDR1 SEHNR and CDR2 FQNEAQ (reference sequence). The CDR3 loop spans 18 amino acids. This CDR3 reads CASSSVSHRTVIPYGYTF. For the CDR3, the DNA is TGTGCCAGCAGCTCCGTAAGCCATCGGACAGTAATTCCCTATGGCTACACCTTC.

The chain uses TRBV7-9 and TRBJ2-2; D is unresolved. With 7 bases removed from V and 4 bases from J, the gap between germline ends came to 22 bases. From germline, CDR1 is SEHNR and CDR2 FQNEAQ (reference sequence). The CDR3 is 17 amino acids. For the CDR3, the DNA is TGTGCCAGCACCGACCGGGCCCCCCAATCGGGCACCGGGGAGCTGTTTTTT. This codes for CASTDRAPQSGTGELFF.

This clone came up once. This sequence joins TRBV7-9 and TRBJ2-1; no firm D call. The V gene's germline CDR1 is SEHNR and CDR2 FQNEAQ (reference sequence). The CDR3 has 13 residues. Trimming took off 1 base at V and 7 bases at J, with 8 bases between the two ends. CDR3 bases: TGTGCCAGCAGCTTAGACTCTCTAAATGAGCAGTTCTTC. This encodes CASSLDSLNEQFF.

Points on this clone: Other nucleotide sequences in the sample specify the same CDR3. The gene calls are TRBV7-3 and TRBJ2-3, with a possible D match to TRBD1 (5 bases). The CDR3 covers 15 residues. With 1 base removed from V and 0 bases from J, the gap between germline ends came to 8 bases. The germline CDR1 and CDR2 sequences are SGHTA and FQGTGA. The CDR3 sequence is CASSLRGASTDTQYF. The CDR3 DNA reads as TGTGCCAGCAGCTTAAGGGGCGCGAGCACAGATACGCAGTATTTT.

The rearrangement joins TRBV9 to TRBJ1-1; no reliable D call. Per the germline V gene, CDR1 is SGDLS and CDR2 is YYNGEE. There are 14 residues in the CDR3. With 3 bases removed from V and 5 bases from J, the gap between germline ends came to 14 bases. The CDR3 DNA is TGTGCCAGCAGCGCAGACGGATCCCAGACTGAAGCTTTCTTT. Translation: CASSADGSQTEAFF.

This sequence joins TRBV10-2 and TRBJ2-3; no clear D gene. The V gene's germline CDR1 is WSHSY and CDR2 SAAADI. Trimming removed 7 bases at V and 2 bases at J, with 4 bases between. The CDR3 length is 11 residues. The CDR3, as DNA: TGCGCCAGCAAAGCCACAGATACGCAGTATTTT. Its translation: CASKATDTQYF.

The rearrangement uses TRBV7-2 and TRBJ2-7; 16 bases match TRBD2. Germline V lookup: CDR1 SGHTA, CDR2 FQGNSA. V shed 1 base, J shed 7 bases, and the junction held 13 bases outside the gene matches. The length of the CDR3 is 19 residues. The CDR3: CASSLDFPGLAGGPGEQYF. The DNA for the CDR3 is TGTGCCAGCAGCTTAGACTTTCCGGGACTAGCGGGAGGGCCGGGTGAGCAGTACTTC.

Here the CDR3 DNA reads TGCAGCGTGAACAGCGGGAGGAACACCGGGGAGCTGTTTTTT. This codes for CSVNSGRNTGELFF. The rearrangement uses TRBV29-1 and TRBJ2-2, with 8 bases matching TRBD2. CDR3 length: 14 amino acids. CDR1 is SQVTM and CDR2 is ANQGSEA in the germline V gene. V lost 6 bases, J lost 1 base, and 4 bases stayed unmatched.

V gene TRBV6-5 combines with J gene TRBJ2-7; 9 bases align to TRBD2. Germline CDR1 MNHEY, CDR2 SVGAGI. V trimming: 2 bases; J trimming: 3 bases; junction bases outside the gene matches: 8. The CDR3 is 16 amino acids. In DNA, the CDR3 is TGTGCCAGCAGTTACCATATGACTAGCGGTTACTACGAGCAGTACTTC. Residues: CASSYHMTSGYYEQYF.

The CDR3 reads CASSSYRTDTQYF. The CDR3 bases are TGTGCCAGCAGCTCCTACAGGACAGATACGCAGTATTTT. V usage is TRBV7-3 and J usage is TRBJ2-3; TRBD1 might be the D (5 bases). This CDR3 is 13 amino acids long. V was trimmed by 4 bases and J by 3 bases, leaving 8 bases between them. CDR1 is SGHTA, CDR2 FQGTGA, per germline.